One sample yielded the 17 T cell receptor beta chains listed below, sequenced in a study of a mutant IDH1 vaccine in newly diagnosed glioma. Time point meaning: week 23, last vaccination. In the vaccine, a single dose held 300 ug of the mutant IDH1 20-mer peptide, along with topical imiquimod. What these receptors recognize is not known. Produced via immunoSEQ multiplex PCR; TCRdb's table is partial and in-frame only. The table has about 82,000 clones, almost 85% seen once. The sequencing used PBMCs, collected from a glioma patient whose treatment included an IDH1 peptide vaccine. These receptors were obtained from a man younger than 40 with glioma. Some clones in this sample may be carry-over from other donors' samples.

The chain is built from TRBV7-9 and TRBJ2-5; D gene unclear. The CDR3 runs to 12 residues. Trimming took 1 base from V and 6 from J, leaving 6 bases between them. CDR1 SEHNR and CDR2 FQNEAQ come from the germline V gene (reference sequence). As DNA, the CDR3 is TGTGCCAGCAGCTTAGTCATCCAGACCCAGTACTTC. Amino acids: CASSLVIQTQYF.

This chain links TRBV2 with TRBJ2-1, with unresolved D. V dropped 5 bases and J dropped 4 bases, with 6 bases sitting between them. Germline lookup yields CDR1 SNHLY and CDR2 FYNNEI. This CDR3 spans 12 amino acids. The CDR3 DNA reads as TGTGCCAGCAGTATACAGTACAATGAGCAGTTCTTC. This encodes CASSIQYNEQFF.

The genes are TRBV5-1 and TRBJ1-2; D may be TRBD1 (5 bases). The V gene lost 2 bases and the J gene lost 8 bases, with 13 bases spanning the gap. This CDR3 region has 13 residues. Germline lookup yields CDR1 SGHRS and CDR2 YFSETQ. CDR3 sequence (DNA): TGCGCCAGCAGCTTCCAGGGTTTTAGAGGCTACACCTTC. It yields the protein CASSFQGFRGYTF.

Concerning this clone itself: An end of the junction does not agree with germline; a read error may underlie this. The rearrangement uses TRBV7-9 and TRBJ1-2, with TRBD1 as a possible D gene (6 bases). Germline V lookup: CDR1 SEHNR, CDR2 FQNEAQ (reference sequence). This CDR3 contains 15 residues. The CDR3 is CASSQESNRAYGYTF. As DNA, the CDR3 is TGCGCCAGCAGCCAAGAATCGAACAGGGCCTATGGCTACACCTTC.

Of note for this clone: The germline gene is not matched at one end of the junction; a read error may be the cause. The J gene is TRBJ2-3, the V gene TRBV7-3; a weak D match, TRBD2 (7 bases). CDR3 length equals 16 residues. Per germline, CDR1 SGHTA and CDR2 FQGTGA. The CDR3 DNA reads as TGTGCCAGCAGCCCCGGCCGGGGCGGGGGCACGGATACGCAGTATTTT. Amino acids: CASSPGRGGGTDTQYF.

The chain employs TRBV9 and TRBJ2-1; D remains unclear. Germline loops: CDR1 SGDLS, CDR2 YYNGEE. The germline V and J ends were trimmed by 0 bases and 0 bases, with 7 bases remaining between them. This CDR3 comprises 15 residues. The chain's CDR3 is CASSVAVVSYNEQFF. CDR3 DNA: TGTGCCAGCAGCGTAGCCGTGGTCTCCTACAATGAGCAGTTCTTC.

Only a few counts were recorded for this clone. V is TRBV13 and J is TRBJ1-1; D is unresolved. This CDR3 comprises 12 residues. CDR1 is PRHDT, CDR2 FYEKMQ, per germline (reference sequence). V was cut by 2 bases and J by 1 base, with 2 bases left in between. For the CDR3, the DNA is TGTGCCAGCAGCTTACCGAACACTGAAGCTTTCTTT. Its translation is CASSLPNTEAFF.

This chain uses TRBV6-6 with TRBJ1-2; TRBD1 is a possible D gene (6 bases). The CDR3 is made up of 12 amino acids. V gave up 2 bases and J gave up 8 bases, with 9 bases separating them. The germline gives CDR1 MNHNY, CDR2 SVGAGI (reference sequence). Written as DNA, the CDR3 is TGTGCCAGCAGTTACAAGGGGGAAGGCTACACCTTC. Protein: CASSYKGEGYTF.

The chain recombines TRBV7-9 with TRBJ1-1; D gene ambiguous. Germline CDR1 and CDR2: SEHNR and FQNEAQ (reference sequence). The V end was cut by 3 bases, the J end by 7 bases, with 12 bases between. The CDR3 runs 13 residues. The CDR3 sequence: CASSLGSGDEAFF. In DNA form, the CDR3 reads TGTGCCAGCAGCTTGGGGAGTGGTGATGAAGCTTTCTTT.

The chain employs TRBV6-1 and TRBJ1-1; tentative D call: TRBD1 (5 bases). Germline V gene sequence: CDR1 MNHNS, CDR2 SASEGT. The V gene lost 6 bases and the J gene lost 5 bases, with 16 bases spanning the gap. The CDR3 totals 14 residues. The CDR3 loop reads CASSPGSGETEAFF. CDR3 coding DNA: TGTGCCAGCAGCCCAGGGTCCGGCGAGACTGAAGCTTTCTTT.

The chain is built from TRBV25-1 and TRBJ2-1; a weak D match, TRBD1 (6 bases). With 3 bases removed from V and 4 bases from J, the gap between germline ends came to 16 bases. The CDR3 runs 16 residues. Germline V gene sequence: CDR1 MGHDK, CDR2 SYGVNS. CDR3: CASSDVTGASYNEQFF. In DNA form, the CDR3 reads TGTGCCAGCAGTGACGTGACAGGAGCTTCTTACAATGAGCAGTTCTTC.

This chain connects TRBV14 to TRBJ2-1, with 7 bases lining up with TRBD1. CDR3 length: 15 amino acids. Looked up from germline, CDR1 is SGHDN and CDR2 is FVKESK. With 3 bases clipped from V and 9 bases from J, the junction kept 11 bases outside the gene matches. In DNA, the CDR3 is TGTGCCAGCAGCCAGCTCGACAGGGAATTAGGTGAGCAGTTCTTC. Its protein product is CASSQLDRELGEQFF.

J is TRBJ1-2 and V is TRBV28; 8 bases match TRBD1. CDR1 and CDR2 from the germline V gene are MDHEN and SYDVKM. The length of the CDR3 is 17 residues. Trimming cost V 7 bases and J 2 bases; bases outside gene matches: 15. CDR3 in DNA: TGTGCCAGCATCCTATCTCTGAGGACAGGGAAAAACTATGGCTACACCTTC. Residues: CASILSLRTGKNYGYTF.

This clone was found a few times. Here the CDR3 DNA reads TGTGCCAGCAGTCCGCTAGCGGAGGGAAACACCGGGGAGCTGTTTTTT. Protein sequence: CASSPLAEGNTGELFF. The chain recombines TRBV27 with TRBJ2-2; TRBD2 matches 7 bases. This CDR3 is built from 16 residues. V dropped 5 bases and J dropped 2; count of bases not matched to a gene: 8. The germline CDR1 and CDR2 sequences are MNHEY and SMNVEV (reference sequence).

The chain joins TRBV7-8 to TRBJ2-1; TRBD2 matches 9 bases. CDR3 size: 12 residues. Germline trimming cut 1 base from V and 16 bases from J; bases unmatched to any gene: 5. Germline V gives CDR1 SGHVS, CDR2 FQNEAQ. The CDR3 DNA reads as TGTGCCAGCAGCTTAGATAAGCGGGGGGCCTTCTTC. This translates into CASSLDKRGAFF.

V gene TRBV28 combines with J gene TRBJ1-2, with D maybe TRBD1 (6 bases). Germline-derived CDR1 and CDR2 are MDHEN and SYDVKM. V was clipped by 5 bases and J by 5 bases, with 9 bases between them. This CDR3 region has 12 residues. The CDR3 spells CASSEQGYGYTF. The CDR3 DNA reads as TGTGCCAGCAGTGAACAGGGTTATGGCTACACCTTC.

The rearrangement links TRBV25-1 to TRBJ2-5, with 9 nucleotides matching TRBD1. The CDR3 has 15 amino acids. The junction had 8 bases not matched to a gene; V was cut back by 8 bases and J by 1 base. The germline V gene has CDR1 MGHDK and CDR2 SYGVNS. The CDR3 reads CASVSGTGTQETQYF. The CDR3 nucleotides are TGTGCCAGCGTTTCCGGGACAGGGACCCAAGAGACCCAGTACTTC.